These 26 T cell receptor beta chains were all obtained from the same sample, sequenced in a study of CD8+CD57+ T cells in acquired aplastic anemia. TCR beta VDJ and CDR3 profiles were obtained from a genomic DNA template. One entry per CDR3 protein, called by TCRdb with MiXCR from the reads. This table has around 200,000 distinct CDR3 sequences, about half appearing once. Patients selected for sequencing had displayed CD8+CD57+ cell expansion by flow cytometry. The sequenced sample was sorted CD4+, CD8+, or CD8+CD57+ T cells (not recorded which) from PBMCs. These receptors were collected from a human donor with aplastic anemia.

This clonotype showed up just once. The CDR3 reads CSARGLAGDNEQFF. CDR3 sequence (DNA): TGCAGTGCTAGAGGACTAGCGGGGGACAATGAGCAGTTCTTC. The chain uses TRBV20-1 and TRBJ2-1, with 12 positions matching TRBD2. The germline CDR1 and CDR2 sequences are DFQATT and SNEGSKA (reference sequence). After removal of 1 base from V and 5 bases from J, the junction contained 0 bases not matched to a gene. This CDR3 region has 14 residues.

This clonotype was seen at least ten times. The genes are TRBV20-1 and TRBJ1-5; 7 bases match TRBD1. The CDR3 runs 13 residues. CDR1 and CDR2 from the germline V gene are DFQATT and SNEGSKA (reference sequence). Trimming took 5 bases from V and 6 from J; bases not matched to a gene: 7. Written as DNA, the CDR3 is TGCAGTGCTTACAGGGGAGGGAGTCAGCCCCAGCATTTT. This codes for CSAYRGGSQPQHF.

The V and J genes are TRBV25-1 and TRBJ1-1; D perhaps matches TRBD1 (5 bases). The V end was cut by 7 bases, the J end by 7 bases, with 16 bases between. CDR1 is MGHDK and CDR2 is SYGVNS in the germline V gene. The CDR3 totals 13 residues. The CDR3 DNA follows: TGTGCCAGCACCCAGGCAGGGAAGGATGAAGCTTTCTTT. Its translation: CASTQAGKDEAFF.

This clonotype was counted a few times. V and J are TRBV7-3 and TRBJ2-2; D is undetermined. V dropped 6 bases and J dropped 7 bases, with 3 bases sitting between them. The CDR3 length is 10 residues. Germline V gene sequence: CDR1 SGHTA, CDR2 FQGTGA. CDR3: CASSRGELFF. The CDR3, as DNA: TGTGCCAGCAGTCGCGGGGAGCTGTTTTTT.

The CDR3 here is CASSEAWGENSPLHF. CDR3 coding DNA: TGTGCCAGCAGTGAAGCTTGGGGGGAAAATTCACCCCTCCACTTT. The chain joins TRBV2 to TRBJ1-6; D is possibly TRBD1 (5 bases). The V end lost 0 bases, the J end lost 7 bases, and 10 bases lay between the germline ends. Germline V lookup: CDR1 SNHLY, CDR2 FYNNEI. The CDR3 consists of 15 residues.

On this clonotype: A single base separates this from a much larger clone, so it may be a read error. Here the CDR3 omits its conserved ending phenylalanine or tryptophan, so a read error is the likely source. The chain recombines TRBV9 with TRBJ1-1; D is ambiguous. Germline V gene data show CDR1 as SGDLS and CDR2 as YYNGEE. The CDR3 is 12 amino acids. V lost 4 bases and J lost 3, with 7 bases in between. CDR3 sequence: CASSSRYTEAFL. The CDR3 DNA reads TGTGCCAGCAGCTCCAGGTACACTGAAGCTTTCCTT.

Regarding this clonotype: A read error may be the cause here, since a much bigger clone is one base away. The V and J genes are TRBV5-1 and TRBJ1-4; no firm D call. The germline V and J ends were trimmed by 4 bases and 8 bases, with 15 bases remaining between them. The CDR3 is 14 amino acids. Germline V gene sequence: CDR1 SGHRS, CDR2 YFSETQ. CDR3 protein: CASSPMGMGEKLFF. DNA of the CDR3: TGCGCCAGCAGCCCGATGGGGATGGGGGAAAAACTGTTTTTT.

J is TRBJ2-7 and V is TRBV5-6, with unresolved D. V dropped 1 base and J dropped 5 bases, with 7 bases sitting between them. The CDR3 runs 12 residues. Germline V gene sequence: CDR1 SGHDT, CDR2 YYEEEE. The CDR3 DNA reads as TGTGCCAGCAGCTTGAGTATTCACGAGCAGTACTTC. Amino acids: CASSLSIHEQYF.

The rearrangement joins TRBV7-6 to TRBJ1-1, with unresolved D. V lost 5 bases to trimming and J lost 2 bases, with 18 bases between them. In germline, CDR1 is SGHVS, CDR2 FNYEAQ. This CDR3 spans 16 amino acids. The CDR3 bases are TGTGCCAGCAGCCCCATAACCTGGCCCAGCAACACTGAAGCTTTCTTT. Protein sequence: CASSPITWPSNTEAFF.

The J gene is TRBJ2-3, the V gene TRBV24-1; D perhaps matches TRBD1 (5 bases). This CDR3 is built from 15 residues. V lost 2 bases, J lost 6 bases, and 14 bases lay in between. Germline assignment: CDR1 KGHDR and CDR2 SFDVKD. CDR3 coding DNA: TGTGCCACCAGTGATTCTCGGGCAGGGCCGGATACGCAGTATTTT. It is translated as CATSDSRAGPDTQYF.

This clonotype was seen repeatedly, ten times or more. V and J are TRBV11-2 and TRBJ2-1, with D maybe TRBD2 (5 bases). With 0 bases removed from V and 9 bases from J, the gap between germline ends came to 12 bases. The germline V gene encodes CDR1 SGHAT and CDR2 FQNNGV. The CDR3 contains 14 residues. Written as DNA, the CDR3 is TGTGCCAGCAGCTTAGACCAGAGGGTCGGTGAGCAGTTCTTC. It specifies CASSLDQRVGEQFF.

The CDR3: CSAWDTQSSYEQYF. The DNA of the CDR3 is TGCAGTGCTTGGGACACCCAAAGCTCCTACGAGCAGTACTTC. This chain joins TRBV20-1 and TRBJ2-7; perhaps TRBD1 as D (6 bases). The CDR3 spans 14 residues. V dropped 5 bases and J dropped 0 bases, with 14 bases sitting between them. Germline V gene lookup returns CDR1 DFQATT and CDR2 SNEGSKA (reference sequence).

V and J are TRBV7-2 and TRBJ1-2; possible D gene TRBD1, 6 bases. There are 15 residues in the CDR3. Trimming pared 5 bases from V and 3 bases from J, leaving 16 bases between. In germline, CDR1 is SGHTA, CDR2 FQGNSA. The CDR3 nucleotides read TGTGCCAGCAGCCCTCGGGCAGGGGTGGACTATGGCTACACCTTC. Translation gives CASSPRAGVDYGYTF.

This chain uses TRBV2 with TRBJ1-1; 8 bases map to TRBD1. J was trimmed by 7 bases and V by 3 bases; bases with no gene match: 7. This CDR3 has 14 amino acids. The V gene's germline CDR1 is SNHLY and CDR2 FYNNEI. The CDR3 here is CASSEISTGDEAFF. CDR3 bases: TGTGCCAGCAGTGAGATTTCGACAGGGGATGAAGCTTTCTTT. The variable domain in full, with the rest retrieved from reference TRBV2 and TRBJ1-1, is EPEVTQTPSHQVTQMGQEVILRCVPISNHLYFYWYRQILGQKVEFLVSFYNNEISEKSEIFDDQFSVERPDGSNFTLKIRSTKLEDSAMYFCASSEISTGDEAFFGQGTRLTVV.

This clonotype was picked up many times. The chain couples TRBV5-1 to TRBJ2-7; TRBD2 matches at 8 bases. This CDR3 has 16 residues. From germline, CDR1 is SGHRS and CDR2 YFSETQ. With V trimmed by 4 bases and J by 2 bases, 11 bases remained unmatched. The CDR3 nucleotides are TGCGCCAGCAGCAATCACCTAAGCGGGGGAGCCTACGAGCAGTACTTC. Protein sequence: CASSNHLSGGAYEQYF.

The chain carries TRBV2 and TRBJ2-7; a weak D match, TRBD1 (6 bases). The ends were cut back, 6 bases at V and 6 bases at J, with 9 bases in the middle. This CDR3 has 11 amino acids. CDR1 and CDR2 (germline): SNHLY, FYNNEI. Here the CDR3 DNA reads TGTGCCAGCAGAGGGGGTGTCGAGCAGTACTTC. Amino acid sequence: CASRGGVEQYF.

The chain uses TRBV18 and TRBJ2-7, with D possibly matching TRBD2 (5 bases). Trimming took 3 bases from V and 5 from J, leaving 8 bases between them. The germline gives CDR1 KGHSH, CDR2 LQKENI. There are 12 residues in the CDR3. The chain's CDR3 is CASSPYGNEQYF. In DNA, the CDR3 is TGTGCCAGCTCACCGTACGGGAACGAGCAGTACTTC.

This clonotype was counted ten times or more. The V gene is TRBV7-9, the J gene TRBJ2-7; possible D gene TRBD1, 5 bases. Germline CDR1 is SEHNR and CDR2 is FQNEAQ (reference sequence). Trimming removed 7 bases at V and 7 bases at J, with 23 bases between. The CDR3 runs to 15 residues. In DNA form, the CDR3 reads TGTGCCAGCACCTCAGGCGGCAGGGTGCTTGGGGAGCAGTACTTC. As protein: CASTSGGRVLGEQYF.

This clonotype has at least ten counts. The chain combines TRBV19 with TRBJ2-6, with no clear D. CDR3 size: 19 residues. Germline CDR1 LNHDA, CDR2 SQIVND (reference sequence). The V end was cut by 3 bases, the J end by 0 bases, with 18 bases between. DNA of the CDR3: TGTGCCAGTAGTATCCCCCCGCTGAAAGGGCGCTCTGGGGCCAACGTCCTGACTTTC. It specifies CASSIPPLKGRSGANVLTF.

This chain connects TRBV4-3 to TRBJ1-5; unclear D gene. The CDR3 has 15 amino acids. V dropped 5 bases and J dropped 1 base, with 12 bases sitting between them. Germline V gene lookup returns CDR1 LGHNA and CDR2 YSLEER. The CDR3 DNA reads TGCGCCAGCAGCAGCGGGTGGGGAAGCAATCAGCCCCAGCATTTT. Translation gives CASSSGWGSNQPQHF.

This clonotype was seen ten or more times. This chain uses TRBV28 with TRBJ1-6; D may be TRBD1 (6 bases). The CDR3 totals 13 residues. The germline V and J ends were trimmed by 5 bases and 7 bases, with 9 bases remaining between them. CDR1 MDHEN and CDR2 SYDVKM come from the germline V gene. In DNA, the CDR3 is TGTGCCAGCAGTCCGCAGGGGAATTCACCCCTCCACTTT. Translation: CASSPQGNSPLHF.

In this sample, this clonotype turned up many times. CDR3 sequence reads: CASRVLRGGNNEQFF. As DNA, the CDR3 is TGTGCCAGCAGGGTCCTGCGCGGGGGGAACAATGAGCAGTTCTTC. The genes are TRBV2 and TRBJ2-1, with 8 bases identical to TRBD2. CDR1 SNHLY and CDR2 FYNNEI come from the germline V gene. The CDR3 is 15 residues long. V shed 6 bases and J 5 bases; nucleotides not matched to a gene: 9. Combining the CDR3 with reference TRBV2 and TRBJ2-1 gives the whole variable domain EPEVTQTPSHQVTQMGQEVILRCVPISNHLYFYWYRQILGQKVEFLVSFYNNEISEKSEIFDDQFSVERPDGSNFTLKIRSTKLEDSAMYFCASRVLRGGNNEQFFGPGTRLTVL.

V usage is TRBV20-1 and J usage is TRBJ2-3; 9 nucleotides align to TRBD1. Unmatched junction bases numbered 16, after V lost 4 bases and J lost 8 bases. The CDR3 is 16 amino acids. Germline CDR1 is DFQATT and CDR2 is SNEGSKA (reference sequence). CDR3 nucleotides: TGCAGTGCTACAACTTCGGGACAGGGTGGGCGTGGTACGCAGTATTTT. Its translation is CSATTSGQGGRGTQYF.

This clonotype was detected a few times. V usage is TRBV4-2 and J usage is TRBJ1-2, with a tentative D call TRBD1 (5 bases). The length of the CDR3 is 16 residues. V dropped 0 bases and J dropped 0 bases, with 11 bases sitting between them. Germline values: CDR1 LGHNA, CDR2 YNFKEQ. CDR3 in amino acids: CASSQEIGGANYGYTF. For the CDR3, the DNA is TGTGCCAGCAGCCAAGAGATTGGGGGGGCTAACTATGGCTACACCTTC.

This clonotype was seen at least ten times. The rearrangement links TRBV6-1 to TRBJ1-1; D gene uncertain. CDR1 is MNHNS, CDR2 SASEGT, per germline. The V and J ends lost 2 bases and 1 base respectively, with 8 bases between them. This CDR3 comprises 14 residues. As DNA, the CDR3 is TGTGCCAGCAGTGAACAGAGTTCGAACACTGAAGCTTTCTTT. Residues: CASSEQSSNTEAFF.

As concerns this clonotype: A much larger clone sits a single nucleotide away, making a read error possible. V usage is TRBV6-5 and J usage is TRBJ2-1; 8 positions match TRBD2. The CDR3 spans 14 residues. The junction had 5 bases not matched to a gene; V was cut back by 4 bases and J by 6 bases. The V gene's germline CDR1 is MNHEY and CDR2 SVGAGI. The CDR3 is CASSFGGGSNEQFF. In DNA form, the CDR3 reads TGTGCCAGCAGTTTTGGCGGGGGGAGCAATGAGCAGTTCTTC.